This TCR beta chain comes out of a study of T cell responses to AZD1222 COVID-19 vaccine. For this clone: The antigen is undetermined.

V was clipped by 0 bases and J by 6 bases, with 6 bases between them. The CDR3 is 12 residues long. CDR1 is MNHEY and CDR2 is SVGAGI in the germline V gene. Assay used: immunoSEQ multiplex PCR; TCRdb lists only in-frame clones, some missing. The sample has over 110,000 clones, 75% to 90% seen once. Second-dose schedules of about 4 or about 12 weeks were combined. Study-level findings and limits: Dominant CD4 TCR responses targeted spike regions 160-218 and 743-854. The study reported that nearly half of spike-specific TCRs target unmutated variant regions.

The chain recombines TRBV6-5 with TRBJ2-7; no firm D call. The sequence was obtained from an adult who received the AZD1222 COVID-19 vaccine. The sample in question was peripheral blood, obtained 28 days after the second AZD1222 dose. CDR3 in DNA: TGTGCCAGCAGTTACTCGCTTGGCGAGCAGTACGTC. Its translation is CASSYSLGEQYV.